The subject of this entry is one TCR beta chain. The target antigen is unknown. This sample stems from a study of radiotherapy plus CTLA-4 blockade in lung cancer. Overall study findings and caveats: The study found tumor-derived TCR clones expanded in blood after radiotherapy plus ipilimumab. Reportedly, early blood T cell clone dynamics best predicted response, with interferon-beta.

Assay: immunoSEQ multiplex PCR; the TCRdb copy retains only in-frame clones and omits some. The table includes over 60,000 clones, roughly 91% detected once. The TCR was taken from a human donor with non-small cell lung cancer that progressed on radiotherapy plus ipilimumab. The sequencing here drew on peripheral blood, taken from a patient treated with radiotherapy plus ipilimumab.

CDR3 bases: TGTGCCAGCAGCGGGGGTCTAACAGAGACCCAGTACTTC. Translated: CASSGGLTETQYF. V usage is TRBV11-2 and J usage is TRBJ2-5; D could derive from TRBD1 or TRBD2 (5 bases each). Trimming removed 5 bases from V and 4 bases from J, with 11 bases in between. This CDR3 spans 13 amino acids. CDR1 SGHAT and CDR2 FQNNGV come from the germline V gene. Filled out from reference TRBV11-2 and TRBJ2-5, the complete variable domain reads EAGVAQSPRYKIIEKRQSVAFWCNPISGHATLYWYQQILGQGPKLLIQFQNNGVVDDSQLPKDRFSAERLKGVDSTLKIQPAKLEDSAVYLCASSGGLTETQYFGPGTRLLVL.